These 32 T cell receptor beta chains were all obtained from the same sample, sequenced in a study of blood T cell repertoires in COVID-19. Sequenced by immunoSEQ multiplex PCR; TCRdb stores in-frame clones only, minus some. The table records about 40,000 clones, 91% of them present only once. The sample comprised peripheral blood. These receptors were taken from a woman in her twenties or thirties in a cohort sampled during active COVID-19.

This clone occurred once. The chain has TRBV19 and TRBJ1-5, with a possible D match to TRBD1 (6 bases). CDR3 length: 15 residues. V was trimmed by 3 bases and J by 6 bases, leaving 15 bases between them. CDR1 LNHDA and CDR2 SQIVND come from the germline V gene (reference sequence). CDR3 nucleotides: TGTGCCAGTAGTATGTATCAGGCAGGGGTTCAGCCCCAGCATTTT. This encodes CASSMYQAGVQPQHF.

Here the CDR3 reads CASSPGGAVIGYTF. CDR3 DNA sequence: TGCGCCAGCAGCCCTGGGGGGGCAGTAATTGGCTACACCTTC. The rearrangement links TRBV4-1 to TRBJ1-2; the D gene is possibly TRBD1 (6 bases). Germline loops: CDR1 MGHRA, CDR2 YSYEKL. The CDR3 totals 14 residues. Trimming cost V 4 bases and J 7 bases, with 16 bases left between them.

V is TRBV15 and J is TRBJ2-7; D may be TRBD2 (6 bases). Germline V CDR1 and CDR2: LNHNV, YYDKDF (reference sequence). CDR3 size: 15 residues. The V gene lost 1 base and the J gene lost 2 bases, with 12 bases spanning the gap. The DNA of the CDR3 is TGTGCCACCAGCAGAGGCGCTAGCGAGACCTACGAGCAGTACTTC. It encodes CATSRGASETYEQYF.

This rearrangement joins TRBV7-2 to TRBJ2-5, with 12 bases aligning to TRBD2. Losses at the gene ends were 2 bases for V and 1 base for J; bases not matched to a gene: 8. There are 18 residues in the CDR3. Germline CDR1 reads SGHTA; CDR2 reads FQGNSA. CDR3 coding DNA: TGTGCCAGCAGCTTATGGGCTAGCGGGAGGGCCCTCCAAGAGACCCAGTACTTC. Translation gives CASSLWASGRALQETQYF.

This clone was recorded only once. The chain couples TRBV28 to TRBJ2-7; 11 nucleotides match TRBD2. The junction had 6 bases not matched to a gene; V was cut back by 4 bases and J by 1 base. This CDR3 contains 16 residues. Per the germline V gene, CDR1 is MDHEN and CDR2 is SYDVKM. The CDR3 loop reads CASSYFGTSGSYEQYF. The DNA for the CDR3 is TGTGCCAGCAGTTACTTTGGGACTAGCGGATCCTACGAGCAGTACTTC.

V usage is TRBV4-1 and J usage is TRBJ2-3, with D maybe TRBD2 (5 bases). Trimming removed 3 bases at V and 3 bases at J, with 19 bases between. Germline values: CDR1 MGHRA, CDR2 YSYEKL. The CDR3 extends over 17 amino acids. Written as DNA, the CDR3 is TGCGCCAGCAGCCAGCACACCTGGGGAGAGGAAACAGATACGCAGTATTTT. Its protein is CASSQHTWGEETDTQYF.

The chain has TRBV28 and TRBJ1-6; D unclear. This CDR3 is 16 amino acids long. The V gene's germline CDR1 is MDHEN and CDR2 SYDVKM. The ends were cut back, 5 bases at V and 0 bases at J, with 11 bases in the middle. The chain's CDR3 is CASSLSEGSYNSPLHF. In nucleotides, the CDR3 is TGTGCCAGCAGTCTATCCGAGGGCTCCTATAATTCACCCCTCCACTTT.

The chain uses TRBV7-2 and TRBJ2-7; 7 bases map to TRBD2. The ends lost 1 base at V and 4 bases at J; junction bases unmatched: 4. The V gene's germline CDR1 is SGHTA and CDR2 FQGNSA. The CDR3 is 14 amino acids. Here the CDR3 reads CASSLEGGHYEQYF. For the CDR3, the DNA is TGTGCCAGCAGCTTAGAGGGAGGGCATTACGAGCAGTACTTC.

The J gene is TRBJ2-7, the V gene TRBV6-5; 10 bases map to TRBD2. After removal of 7 bases from V and 5 bases from J, the junction contained 5 bases not matched to a gene. This CDR3 comprises 13 residues. Germline values: CDR1 MNHEY, CDR2 SVGAGI. The DNA of the CDR3 is TGTGCCAGCACAGCGGGGGGGAATCACGAGCAGTACTTC. Protein: CASTAGGNHEQYF.

The chain has TRBV28 and TRBJ2-7, with TRBD1 matching 7 bases. The junction had 12 bases not matched to a gene; V was cut back by 10 bases and J by 0 bases. Germline V CDR1 and CDR2: MDHEN, SYDVKM. The CDR3 consists of 15 residues. CDR3 sequence reads: CATDPSTGSSYEQYF. The CDR3 region has the DNA TGTGCCACCGACCCCTCGACAGGGTCCTCCTACGAGCAGTACTTC.

This rearrangement joins TRBV5-5 to TRBJ2-3; D may be TRBD2 (5 bases). Trimming took 0 bases from V and 3 from J, leaving 8 bases between them. CDR3 length: 14 residues. Germline V gene lookup returns CDR1 SGHKS and CDR2 YYEKEE (reference sequence). The CDR3: CASSLGGSTDTQYF. The CDR3 bases are TGTGCCAGCAGCTTGGGTGGGAGTACAGATACGCAGTATTTT.

The chain couples TRBV5-1 to TRBJ2-1, with D perhaps TRBD2 (6 bases). CDR1 is SGHRS, CDR2 YFSETQ, per germline. This CDR3 is 18 amino acids long. The V and J ends lost 1 base and 0 bases respectively, with 17 bases between them. CDR3 bases: TGCGCCAGCAGCTTGTGGCGGGATGGGACCAGCTCCTACAATGAGCAGTTCTTC. Protein product: CASSLWRDGTSSYNEQFF.

The chain recombines TRBV9 with TRBJ2-5; D is perhaps TRBD2 (6 bases). The CDR3 length is 11 residues. Trimming took 7 bases from V and 5 from J, leaving 9 bases between them. Germline-derived CDR1 and CDR2 are SGDLS and YYNGEE. CDR3 region: CASRGRETQYF. For the CDR3, the DNA is TGTGCCAGCCGGGGGAGGGAGACCCAGTACTTC.

The gene calls are TRBV2 and TRBJ1-5; D is uncertain. The CDR3 is 13 residues long. With 6 bases removed from V and 10 bases from J, the gap between germline ends came to 16 bases. Germline V gene sequence: CDR1 SNHLY, CDR2 FYNNEI. DNA for the CDR3: TGTGCCAGCAGGCCCAGGTTGGGAGGACCCCAGCATTTT. Its protein is CASRPRLGGPQHF.

This clone has more than one count but fewer than ten. In DNA, the CDR3 is TGTGCCAGCAGCTTAGGACTAGCGAAGAACAATGAGCAGTTCTTC. This codes for CASSLGLAKNNEQFF. This rearrangement joins TRBV7-2 to TRBJ2-1; 8 bases map to TRBD2. The V and J ends lost 1 base and 5 bases, in that order; junction bases with no gene match: 4. The CDR3 length is 15 residues. Looked up from germline, CDR1 is SGHTA and CDR2 is FQGNSA.

The chain combines TRBV5-1 with TRBJ2-1; maybe TRBD2 (5 bases). Germline values: CDR1 SGHRS, CDR2 YFSETQ. The CDR3 length is 16 residues. Between the trimmed V and J ends, which lost 0 bases and 4 bases, there was a span of 14 bases. The CDR3 here is CASSLDGEMHYNEQFF. The CDR3 DNA reads as TGCGCCAGCAGCTTGGATGGGGAGATGCATTACAATGAGCAGTTCTTC. The full variable domain, rest sourced from reference TRBV5-1 and TRBJ2-1, is KAGVTQTPRYLIKTRGQQVTLSCSPISGHRSVSWYQQTPGQGLQFLFEYFSETQRNKGNFPGRFSGRQFSNSRSEMNVSTLELGDSALYLCASSLDGEMHYNEQFFGPGTRLTVL.

For the CDR3, the DNA is TGTGCCAGCAGCTCTCGCCAGGGTTACGAGCAGTACTTC. As protein: CASSSRQGYEQYF. The chain links TRBV21-1 to TRBJ2-7; the D call in the table, TRBD1, was not verified against the DNA. TRBV21-1 is marked as a pseudogene. The length of the CDR3 is 13 residues.

This rearrangement joins TRBV20-1 to TRBJ2-7; D may be TRBD2 (6 bases). The germline V gene has CDR1 DFQATT and CDR2 SNEGSKA (reference sequence). Trimming shortened V by 3 bases and J by 6 bases, and 15 bases separated the two germline ends. The CDR3 totals 13 residues. In nucleotides, the CDR3 is TGCAGTGCTAGTCCCACCGCCGGGAGCGAGCAGTACTTC. This sequence encodes CSASPTAGSEQYF.

V and J are TRBV7-8 and TRBJ2-1; no reliable D call. CDR1 is SGHVS and CDR2 is FQNEAQ in the germline V gene. The CDR3 spans 11 residues. Between the trimmed V and J ends, which lost 5 bases and 7 bases, there was a span of 6 bases. The CDR3 loop reads CASSHQNEQFF. DNA of the CDR3: TGTGCCAGCAGCCATCAAAATGAGCAGTTCTTC.

The rearrangement links TRBV27 to TRBJ1-2, with TRBD1 identical over 9 bases. Trimming removed 2 bases from V and 0 bases from J; junction bases left unmatched: 4. The CDR3 totals 16 residues. The germline V gene encodes CDR1 MNHEY and CDR2 SMNVEV (reference sequence). The CDR3 DNA reads as TGTGCCAGCAGTTTACCCGGACAGGGGCCTAACTATGGCTACACCTTC. Protein: CASSLPGQGPNYGYTF.

This chain joins TRBV27 and TRBJ2-7; TRBD2 aligns across 8 bases. V lost 4 bases and J lost 4; bases outside the gene matches: 15. The CDR3 length is 17 residues. Per the germline V gene, CDR1 is MNHEY and CDR2 is SMNVEV (reference sequence). The CDR3 DNA follows: TGTGCCAGCAGTTCCCCGGTCCATGCGGGAGGTTTTTACGAGCAGTACTTC. This codes for CASSSPVHAGGFYEQYF.

In its sample, this clone was seen a few times. J is TRBJ2-5 and V is TRBV7-9; possible D gene TRBD1, 6 bases. The CDR3 consists of 19 residues. The V end lost 4 bases, the J end lost 2 bases, and 26 bases lay between the germline ends. The germline CDR1 and CDR2 sequences are SEHNR and FQNEAQ (reference sequence). The CDR3 is CASSSKPTPNRVGQETQYF. The CDR3 DNA follows: TGTGCCAGCAGCTCGAAACCGACCCCTAACAGGGTGGGTCAAGAGACCCAGTACTTC.

The chain employs TRBV5-6 and TRBJ2-5, with TRBD2 matching over 13 bases. This CDR3 has 18 residues. Germline values: CDR1 SGHDT, CDR2 YYEEEE. J lost 0 bases, V lost 4 bases, and 9 bases had no gene match. CDR3 in DNA: TGTGCCAGCAGCAGATGGACTAGCGGGAGCGGGTACCAAGAGACCCAGTACTTC. Translation gives CASSRWTSGSGYQETQYF.

As DNA, the CDR3 is TGTGCCAGCTTTCCAGGGGGACCTAATGAAAAACTGTTTTTT. It translates to CASFPGGPNEKLFF. This chain links TRBV28 with TRBJ1-4; 7 bases line up with TRBD1. The CDR3 runs 14 residues. The V gene's germline CDR1 is MDHEN and CDR2 SYDVKM. Trimming removed 8 bases from V and 3 bases from J; junction bases left unmatched: 6.

This clone was counted once. The chain joins TRBV9 to TRBJ2-2; TRBD1 might be the D (6 bases). With 7 bases removed from V and 6 bases from J, the gap between germline ends came to 19 bases. The CDR3 sequence is 15 residues long. The germline V gene has CDR1 SGDLS and CDR2 YYNGEE. The DNA for the CDR3 is TGTGCCAGCCAGCTAGGGGGAGTGTTGTCCGGGGAGCTGTTTTTT. Protein product: CASQLGGVLSGELFF. Filled out from reference TRBV9 and TRBJ2-2, the complete variable domain reads DSGVTQTPKHLITATGQRVTLRCSPRSGDLSVYWYQQSLDQGLQFLIQYYNGEERAKGNILERFSAQQFPDLHSELNLSSLELGDSALYFCASQLGGVLSGELFFGEGSRLTVL.

The V gene is TRBV5-1, the J gene TRBJ2-3; 8 positions match TRBD1. Germline CDR1 SGHRS, CDR2 YFSETQ. The CDR3 loop spans 12 amino acids. The V and J ends lost 8 bases and 3 bases, in that order; junction bases with no gene match: 2. The CDR3 nucleotides read TGCGCCAGTAGGACAGGGACAGATACGCAGTATTTT. Residues: CASRTGTDTQYF.

This clone was recorded a few times. In DNA, the CDR3 is TGTGCTAGTGGTCCGGATGGGGGGGCAAGGACTGAAGCTTTCTTT. Translated: CASGPDGGARTEAFF. This chain joins TRBV12-5 and TRBJ1-1; a weak D match, TRBD1 (6 bases). Trimming took off 5 bases at V and 5 bases at J, with 18 bases between the two ends. This CDR3 region has 15 residues. Germline lookup yields CDR1 LGHNT and CDR2 FRNRAP.

The rearrangement links TRBV5-1 to TRBJ2-7; the D gene is possibly TRBD1 (6 bases). Between the trimmed V and J ends, which lost 4 bases and 0 bases, there was a span of 14 bases. Germline values: CDR1 SGHRS, CDR2 YFSETQ. CDR3 length: 15 amino acids. The CDR3 nucleotides read TGCGCCAGCAGCCCTGGGGGCAGGAGCTCCTACGAGCAGTACTTC. Protein: CASSPGGRSSYEQYF.

This chain joins TRBV2 and TRBJ2-7, with 11 bases matching TRBD1. In germline, CDR1 is SNHLY, CDR2 FYNNEI. The CDR3 is made up of 18 amino acids. Losses at the gene ends were 4 bases for V and 7 bases for J; bases not matched to a gene: 18. CDR3 sequence: CASSASSGGTGGTWEQYF. In DNA, the CDR3 is TGTGCCAGCAGTGCCTCCTCCGGGGGGACAGGGGGAACATGGGAGCAGTACTTC. The entire variable domain, with the rest obtained from reference TRBV2 and TRBJ2-7, is as follows: EPEVTQTPSHQVTQMGQEVILRCVPISNHLYFYWYRQILGQKVEFLVSFYNNEISEKSEIFDDQFSVERPDGSNFTLKIRSTKLEDSAMYFCASSASSGGTGGTWEQYFGPGTRLTVT.

V usage is TRBV15 and J usage is TRBJ2-5; D gene uncertain. V shed 0 bases and J shed 2 bases, with 10 bases lying between them. Germline CDR1 and CDR2: LNHNV and YYDKDF (reference sequence). CDR3 length: 15 residues. The chain's CDR3 is CATSRDSSAQETQYF. The CDR3 coding sequence is TGTGCCACCAGCAGAGACTCCAGCGCTCAAGAGACCCAGTACTTC.

The chain recombines TRBV6-5 with TRBJ1-1; no reliable D call. V was cut by 7 bases and J by 2 bases, with 5 bases left in between. The germline V gene encodes CDR1 MNHEY and CDR2 SVGAGI. This CDR3 contains 11 residues. The CDR3 region is CASTYNTEAFF. The DNA of the CDR3 is TGTGCCAGCACCTACAACACTGAAGCTTTCTTT.

The genes are TRBV6-5 and TRBJ1-2; 7 bases match TRBD1. The CDR3 is made up of 12 amino acids. Germline V CDR1 and CDR2: MNHEY, SVGAGI. V shed 5 bases and J 5 bases; nucleotides not matched to a gene: 2. The CDR3 bases are TGTGCCAGCAGTACACAGGGGTATGGCTACACCTTC. Translation gives CASSTQGYGYTF.